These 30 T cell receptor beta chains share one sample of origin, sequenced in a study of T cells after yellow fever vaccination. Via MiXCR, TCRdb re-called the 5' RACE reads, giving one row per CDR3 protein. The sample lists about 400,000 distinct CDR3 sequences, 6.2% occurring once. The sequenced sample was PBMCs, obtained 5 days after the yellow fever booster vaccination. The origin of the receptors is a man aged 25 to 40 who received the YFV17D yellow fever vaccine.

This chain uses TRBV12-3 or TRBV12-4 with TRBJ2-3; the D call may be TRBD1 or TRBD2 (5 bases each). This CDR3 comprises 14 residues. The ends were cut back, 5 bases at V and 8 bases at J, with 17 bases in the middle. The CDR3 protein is CASSPGAERGTQYF. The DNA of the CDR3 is TGTGCCAGCAGTCCCGGTGCGGAGAGGGGTACGCAGTATTTT.

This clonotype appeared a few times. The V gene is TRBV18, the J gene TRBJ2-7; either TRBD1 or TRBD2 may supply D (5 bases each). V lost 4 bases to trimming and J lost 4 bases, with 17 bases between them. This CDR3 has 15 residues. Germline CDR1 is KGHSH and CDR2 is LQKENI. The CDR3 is CASSRTTGQLYEQYF. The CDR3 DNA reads TGTGCCAGCTCACGCACCACGGGGCAGTTATACGAGCAGTACTTC.

The CDR3 sequence: CATHRDEETQYF. In DNA, the CDR3 is TGTGCCACACACCGGGATGAAGAGACCCAGTACTTC. The rearrangement uses TRBV5-6 and TRBJ2-5; D possibly corresponds to TRBD2 (5 bases). V lost 9 bases and J 3 bases, leaving 12 bases between the germline ends. The CDR3 runs to 12 residues. Germline loops: CDR1 SGHDT, CDR2 YYEEEE.

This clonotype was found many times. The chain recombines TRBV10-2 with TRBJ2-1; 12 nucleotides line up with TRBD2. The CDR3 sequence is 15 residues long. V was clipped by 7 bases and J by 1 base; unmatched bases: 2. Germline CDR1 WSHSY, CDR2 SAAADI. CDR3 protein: CASMGLAGSYNEQFF. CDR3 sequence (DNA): TGCGCCAGCATGGGACTAGCGGGTTCCTACAATGAGCAGTTCTTC.

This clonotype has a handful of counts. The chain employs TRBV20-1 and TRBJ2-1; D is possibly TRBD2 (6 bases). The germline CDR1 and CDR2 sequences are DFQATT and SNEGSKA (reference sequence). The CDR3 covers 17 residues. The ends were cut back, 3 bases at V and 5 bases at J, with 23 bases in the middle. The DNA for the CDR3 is TGCAGTGCTAGTACCGTCGGGAGTCGGTGGGGGGACAATGAGCAGTTCTTC. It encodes CSASTVGSRWGDNEQFF.

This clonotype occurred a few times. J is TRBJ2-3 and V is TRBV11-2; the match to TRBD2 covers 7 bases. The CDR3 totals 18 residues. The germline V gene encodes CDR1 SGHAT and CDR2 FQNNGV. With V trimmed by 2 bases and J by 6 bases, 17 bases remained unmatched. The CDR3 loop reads CASSLISPSAGEKDTQYF. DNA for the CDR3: TGTGCCAGCAGCTTAATTAGCCCATCCGCGGGAGAAAAGGATACGCAGTATTTT.

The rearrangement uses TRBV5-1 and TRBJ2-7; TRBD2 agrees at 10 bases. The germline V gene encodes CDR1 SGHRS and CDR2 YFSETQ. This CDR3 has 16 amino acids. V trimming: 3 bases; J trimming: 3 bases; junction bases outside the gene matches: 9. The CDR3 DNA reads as TGCGCCAGCAGCTCCGTACTAGCGGGACCAATCTACGAGCAGTACTTC. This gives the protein CASSSVLAGPIYEQYF. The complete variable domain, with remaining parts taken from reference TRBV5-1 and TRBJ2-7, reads KAGVTQTPRYLIKTRGQQVTLSCSPISGHRSVSWYQQTPGQGLQFLFEYFSETQRNKGNFPGRFSGRQFSNSRSEMNVSTLELGDSALYLCASSSVLAGPIYEQYFGPGTRLTVT.

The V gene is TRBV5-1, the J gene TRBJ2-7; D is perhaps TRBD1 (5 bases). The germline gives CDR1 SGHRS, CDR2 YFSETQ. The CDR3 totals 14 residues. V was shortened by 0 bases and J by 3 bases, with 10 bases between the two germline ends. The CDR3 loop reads CASSLDTGSYEQYF. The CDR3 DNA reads TGCGCCAGCAGCTTGGATACAGGAAGCTACGAGCAGTACTTC.

The CDR3 DNA sequence: TGTGCCAGCAGCCAGGAGGGAGAAGCAGATACGCAGTATTTT. Amino acids: CASSQEGEADTQYF. The chain uses TRBV4-2 and TRBJ2-3; TRBD2 might be the D (6 bases). Trimming cost V 3 bases and J 4 bases, with 11 bases left between them. Germline loops: CDR1 LGHNA, CDR2 YNFKEQ. The CDR3 contains 14 residues.

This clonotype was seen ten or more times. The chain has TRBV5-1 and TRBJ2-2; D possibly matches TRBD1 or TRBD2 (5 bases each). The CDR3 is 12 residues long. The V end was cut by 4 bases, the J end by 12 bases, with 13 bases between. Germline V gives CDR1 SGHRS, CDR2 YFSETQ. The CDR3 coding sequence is TGCGCCAGCAGCCGGGACCCTGGGAAGCTGTTTTTT. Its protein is CASSRDPGKLFF.

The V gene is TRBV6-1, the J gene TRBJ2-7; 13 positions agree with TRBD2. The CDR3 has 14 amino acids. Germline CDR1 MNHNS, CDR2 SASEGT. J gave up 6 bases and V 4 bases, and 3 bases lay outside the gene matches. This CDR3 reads CASSGTSGSLEQYF. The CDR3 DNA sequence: TGTGCCAGCAGTGGGACTAGCGGGAGTCTCGAGCAGTACTTC.

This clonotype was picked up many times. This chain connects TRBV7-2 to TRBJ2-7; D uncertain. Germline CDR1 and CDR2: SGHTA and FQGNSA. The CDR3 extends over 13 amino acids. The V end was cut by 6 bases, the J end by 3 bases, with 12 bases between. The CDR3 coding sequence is TGTGCCAGCAGTTTGGACCTCAGCTACGAGCAGTACTTC. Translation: CASSLDLSYEQYF.

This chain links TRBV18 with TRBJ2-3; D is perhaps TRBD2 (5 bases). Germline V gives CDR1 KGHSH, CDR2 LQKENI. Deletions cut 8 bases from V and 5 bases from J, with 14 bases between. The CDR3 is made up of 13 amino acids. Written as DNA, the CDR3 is TGTGCCAGCGCGGGTGGCGCTGGAGATACGCAGTATTTT. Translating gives CASAGGAGDTQYF.

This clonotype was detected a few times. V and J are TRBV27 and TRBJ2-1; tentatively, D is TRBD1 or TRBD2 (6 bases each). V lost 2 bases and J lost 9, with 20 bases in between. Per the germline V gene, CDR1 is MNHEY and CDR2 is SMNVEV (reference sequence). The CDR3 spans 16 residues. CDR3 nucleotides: TGTGCCAGCAGTTTAATTAGACCCCTAGGGGGGAGTGAGCAGTTCTTC. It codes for CASSLIRPLGGSEQFF.

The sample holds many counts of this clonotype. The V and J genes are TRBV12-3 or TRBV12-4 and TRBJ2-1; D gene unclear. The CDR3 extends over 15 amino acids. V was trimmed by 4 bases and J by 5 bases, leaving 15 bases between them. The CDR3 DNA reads TGTGCCAGCAGTTCCTTAGCTGGACGGAACAATGAGCAGTTCTTC. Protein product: CASSSLAGRNNEQFF.

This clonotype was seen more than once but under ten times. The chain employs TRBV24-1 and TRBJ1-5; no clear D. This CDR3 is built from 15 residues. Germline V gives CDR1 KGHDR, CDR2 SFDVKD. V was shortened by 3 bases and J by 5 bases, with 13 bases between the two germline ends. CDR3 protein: CATSDRRQPHQPQHF. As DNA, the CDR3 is TGTGCCACCAGTGATAGGCGGCAGCCCCATCAGCCCCAGCATTTT.

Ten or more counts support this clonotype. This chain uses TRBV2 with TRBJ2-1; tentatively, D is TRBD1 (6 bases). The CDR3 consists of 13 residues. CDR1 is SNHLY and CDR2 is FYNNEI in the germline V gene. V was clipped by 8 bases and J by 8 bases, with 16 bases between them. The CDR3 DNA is TGTGCCAGCCTTGGGACCAGGGGACATGAGCAGTTCTTC. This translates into CASLGTRGHEQFF.

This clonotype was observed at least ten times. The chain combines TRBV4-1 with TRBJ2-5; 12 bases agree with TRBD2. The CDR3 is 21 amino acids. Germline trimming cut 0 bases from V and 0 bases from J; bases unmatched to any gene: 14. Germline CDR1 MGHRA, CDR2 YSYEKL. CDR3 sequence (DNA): TGCGCCAGCAGCCAAGAGGTGTGGACTAGCGGGACCTCTGGGTACCAAGAGACCCAGTACTTC. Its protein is CASSQEVWTSGTSGYQETQYF.

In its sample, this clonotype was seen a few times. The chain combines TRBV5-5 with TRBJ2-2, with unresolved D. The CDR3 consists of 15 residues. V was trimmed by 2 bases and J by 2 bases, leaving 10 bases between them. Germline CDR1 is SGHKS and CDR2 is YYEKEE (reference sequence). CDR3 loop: CASSLSSRNTGELFF. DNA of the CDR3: TGTGCCAGCAGCTTAAGTTCCAGAAACACCGGGGAGCTGTTTTTT.

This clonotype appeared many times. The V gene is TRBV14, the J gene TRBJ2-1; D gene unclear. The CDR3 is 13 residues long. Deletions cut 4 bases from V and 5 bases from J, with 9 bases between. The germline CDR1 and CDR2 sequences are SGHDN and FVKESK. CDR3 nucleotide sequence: TGTGCCAGCAGCCTTTCCCGTCACAATGAGCAGTTCTTC. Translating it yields CASSLSRHNEQFF. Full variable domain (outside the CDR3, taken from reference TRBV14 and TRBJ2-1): EAGVTQFPSHSVIEKGQTVTLRCDPISGHDNLYWYRRVMGKEIKFLLHFVKESKQDESGMPNNRFLAERTGGTYSTLKVQPAELEDSGVYFCASSLSRHNEQFFGPGTRLTVL.

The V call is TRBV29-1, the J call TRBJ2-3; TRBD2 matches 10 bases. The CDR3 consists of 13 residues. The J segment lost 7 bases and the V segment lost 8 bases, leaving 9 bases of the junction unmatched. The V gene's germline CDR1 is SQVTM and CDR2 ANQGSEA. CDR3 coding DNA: TGCAGCAAAGCTAGCGGGAGCGGAAATACGCAGTATTTT. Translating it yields CSKASGSGNTQYF.

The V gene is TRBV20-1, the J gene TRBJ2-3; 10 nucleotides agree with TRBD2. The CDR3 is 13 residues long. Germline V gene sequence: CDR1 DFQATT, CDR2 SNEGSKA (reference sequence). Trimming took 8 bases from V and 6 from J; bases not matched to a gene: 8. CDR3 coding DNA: TGCAGTTCTGCACTAGCGGGATATGATACGCAGTATTTT. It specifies CSSALAGYDTQYF.

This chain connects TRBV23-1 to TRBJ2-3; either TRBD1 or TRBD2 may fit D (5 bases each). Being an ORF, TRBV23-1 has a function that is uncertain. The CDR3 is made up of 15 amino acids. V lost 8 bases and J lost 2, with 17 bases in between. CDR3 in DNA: TGCGCCAGCTTACTCCGGGACGGACACACAGATACGCAGTATTTT. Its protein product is CASLLRDGHTDTQYF.

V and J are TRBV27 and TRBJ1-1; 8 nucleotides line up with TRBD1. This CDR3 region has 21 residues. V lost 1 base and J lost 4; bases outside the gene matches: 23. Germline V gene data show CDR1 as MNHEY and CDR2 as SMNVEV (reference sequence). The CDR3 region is CASSLYPLMGTGHPSGTEAFF. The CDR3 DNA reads TGTGCCAGCAGTTTATACCCCTTGATGGGGACAGGTCATCCGAGTGGCACTGAAGCTTTCTTT.

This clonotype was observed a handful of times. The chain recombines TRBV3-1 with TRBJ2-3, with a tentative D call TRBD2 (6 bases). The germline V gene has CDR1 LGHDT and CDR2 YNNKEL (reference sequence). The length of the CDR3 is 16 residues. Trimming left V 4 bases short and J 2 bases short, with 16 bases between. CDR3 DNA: TGTGCCAGCAGCCGGCTTAGCGGATTTACCACAGATACGCAGTATTTT. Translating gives CASSRLSGFTTDTQYF.

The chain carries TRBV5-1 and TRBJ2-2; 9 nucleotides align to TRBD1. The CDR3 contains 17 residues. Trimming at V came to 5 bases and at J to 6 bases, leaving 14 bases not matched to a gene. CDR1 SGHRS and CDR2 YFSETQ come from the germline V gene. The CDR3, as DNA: TGCGCCAGCAGTCCCCCCACTGGACAGGGGAGCGCCGGGGAGCTGTTTTTT. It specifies CASSPPTGQGSAGELFF.

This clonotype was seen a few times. This chain's CDR3 is CTSYLGRRTEAFF. The CDR3 bases are TGCACCTCATATCTCGGACGGCGGACGGAGGCTTTCTTT. The rearrangement uses TRBV20-1 and TRBJ1-1; no clear D gene. Germline lookup yields CDR1 DFQATT and CDR2 SNEGSKA (reference sequence). This CDR3 region has 13 residues.

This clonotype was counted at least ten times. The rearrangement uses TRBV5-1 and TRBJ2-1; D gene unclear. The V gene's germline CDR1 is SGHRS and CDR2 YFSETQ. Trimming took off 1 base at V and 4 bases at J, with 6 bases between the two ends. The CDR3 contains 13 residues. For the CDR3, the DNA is TGCGCCAGCAGCTTGTTGGGGTACAATGAGCAGTTCTTC. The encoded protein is CASSLLGYNEQFF. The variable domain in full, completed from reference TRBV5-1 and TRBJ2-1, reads KAGVTQTPRYLIKTRGQQVTLSCSPISGHRSVSWYQQTPGQGLQFLFEYFSETQRNKGNFPGRFSGRQFSNSRSEMNVSTLELGDSALYLCASSLLGYNEQFFGPGTRLTVL.

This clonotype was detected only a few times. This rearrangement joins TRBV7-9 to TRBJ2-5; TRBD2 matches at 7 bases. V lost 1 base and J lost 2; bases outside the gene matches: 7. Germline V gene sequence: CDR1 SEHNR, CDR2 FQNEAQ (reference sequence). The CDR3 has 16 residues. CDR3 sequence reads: CASSLESAGEQETQYF. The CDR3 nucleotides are TGTGCCAGCAGCTTAGAGTCGGCGGGAGAGCAAGAGACCCAGTACTTC.

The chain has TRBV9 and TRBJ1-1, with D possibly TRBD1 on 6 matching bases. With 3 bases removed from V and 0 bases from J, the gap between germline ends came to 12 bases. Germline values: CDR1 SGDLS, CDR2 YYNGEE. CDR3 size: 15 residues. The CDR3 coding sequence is TGTGCCAGCAGCGGAGGACAGATGGTGAACACTGAAGCTTTCTTT. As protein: CASSGGQMVNTEAFF.